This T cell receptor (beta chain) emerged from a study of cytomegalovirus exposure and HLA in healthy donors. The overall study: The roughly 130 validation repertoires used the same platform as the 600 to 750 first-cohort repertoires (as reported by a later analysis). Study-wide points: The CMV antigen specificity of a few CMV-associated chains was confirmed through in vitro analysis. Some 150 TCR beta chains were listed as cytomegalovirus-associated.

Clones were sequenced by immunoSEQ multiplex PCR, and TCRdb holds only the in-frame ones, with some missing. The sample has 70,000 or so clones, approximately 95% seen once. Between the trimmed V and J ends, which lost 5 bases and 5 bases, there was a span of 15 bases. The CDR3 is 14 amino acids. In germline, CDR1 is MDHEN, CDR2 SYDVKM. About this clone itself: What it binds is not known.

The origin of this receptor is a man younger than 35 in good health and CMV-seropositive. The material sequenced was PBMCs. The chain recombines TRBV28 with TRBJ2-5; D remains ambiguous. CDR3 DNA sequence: TGTGCCAGCAGTCCTCAGACAAGGTGGGAGACCCAGTACTTC. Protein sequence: CASSPQTRWETQYF.